This T cell receptor beta chain was recorded in a study of cytomegalovirus exposure and HLA in healthy donors. PCR was performed using 60 Vbeta and 13 Jbeta primers. Measured with immunoSEQ multiplex PCR; TCRdb has only the in-frame clones, and not every one. This table holds some 110,000 clones, 76% found once. The CDR3 has 16 residues. Germline loops: CDR1 SGDLS, CDR2 YYNGEE. The V gene lost 0 bases and the J gene lost 1 base, with 11 bases spanning the gap. This receptor was obtained from a man aged 50 or older in good health and CMV-seropositive. The genes are TRBV9 and TRBJ1-3; TRBD1 might be the D (6 bases). Sequencing used PBMCs. In DNA form, the CDR3 reads TGTGCCAGCAGCGTAGAAGACAGGCTATCTGGAAACACCATATATTTT. Translation gives CASSVEDRLSGNTIYF.